Presented here are 6 T cell receptor beta chains from one specimen sequenced in a study of CD8 T cells in Susac syndrome. RNA was extracted with the RNeasy kit, and a quantity of 0.5 to 1 ug was reverse transcribed using random hexamers. TCRdb redid the calling of the immunoSEQ multiplex PCR reads with MiXCR, one entry per CDR3 protein. The sample includes 90,000 to 150,000 distinct CDR3 sequences, around 90% of them seen just once. The sequenced sample was CD4+ T cells from PBMCs. The receptors come from a human donor in good health.

This clonotype was found once. V usage is TRBV5-6 and J usage is TRBJ2-7; D is perhaps TRBD1 (5 bases). The CDR3 totals 14 residues. The V end was cut by 4 bases, the J end by 3 bases, with 14 bases between. Germline-derived CDR1 and CDR2 are SGHDT and YYEEEE. The CDR3 protein is CASSKGVLHYEQYF. CDR3 bases: TGTGCCAGCAGCAAAGGGGTTTTACACTACGAGCAGTACTTC. Full variable domain (outside the CDR3, taken from reference TRBV5-6 and TRBJ2-7): DAGVTQSPTHLIKTRGQQVTLRCSPKSGHDTVSWYQQALGQGPQFIFQYYEEEERQRGNFPDRFSGHQFPNYSSELNVNALLLGDSALYLCASSKGVLHYEQYFGPGTRLTVT.

This chain joins TRBV7-9 and TRBJ1-1; D is ambiguous. V lost 3 bases to trimming and J lost 6 bases, with 5 bases between them. The CDR3 runs 11 residues. Per germline, CDR1 SEHNR and CDR2 FQNEAQ (reference sequence). The chain's CDR3 is CASSFQAEAFF. The CDR3 nucleotides are TGTGCCAGCAGCTTCCAAGCTGAAGCTTTCTTT.

This chain uses TRBV7-2 with TRBJ2-1, with D tentatively TRBD1 or TRBD2 (5 bases each). CDR3 length: 18 residues. Trimming stripped 3 bases from V and 0 bases from J, with 18 bases between. Germline loops: CDR1 SGHTA, CDR2 FQGNSA. CDR3 in DNA: TGTGCCAGCAGCTTTCCCCGGGACCGGGTGAGCTCCTACAATGAGCAGTTCTTC. This encodes CASSFPRDRVSSYNEQFF.

The V gene is TRBV7-2, the J gene TRBJ2-1, with D possibly being TRBD1 (5 bases). This CDR3 contains 17 residues. The V gene lost 1 base and the J gene lost 2 bases, with 15 bases spanning the gap. CDR1 and CDR2 (germline): SGHTA, FQGNSA. The CDR3 protein is CASSLVGAAATYNEQFF. DNA of the CDR3: TGTGCCAGCAGCTTAGTTGGGGCGGCCGCTACCTACAATGAGCAGTTCTTC. The complete variable domain, with remaining parts taken from reference TRBV7-2 and TRBJ2-1, reads GAGVSQSPSNKVTEKGKDVELRCDPISGHTALYWYRQSLGQGLEFLIYFQGNSAPDKSGLPSDRFSAERTGGSVSTLTIQRTQQEDSAVYLCASSLVGAAATYNEQFFGPGTRLTVL.

V is TRBV29-1 and J is TRBJ2-1; 8 nucleotides match TRBD2. The CDR3 sequence is 13 residues long. Germline CDR1 and CDR2: SQVTM and ANQGSEA. The CDR3 here is CSRSGGGRNEQFF. CDR3 nucleotide sequence: TGCAGTCGTTCCGGGGGGGGCCGCAATGAGCAGTTCTTC.

The chain links TRBV12-3 or TRBV12-4 to TRBJ1-2; D is undetermined. The CDR3 is made up of 13 amino acids. V was shortened by 7 bases and J by 5 bases, with 14 bases between the two germline ends. For the CDR3, the DNA is TGTGCCAGCACCCCCGGTCGAGGATATGGCTACACCTTC. Translating it yields CASTPGRGYGYTF.